This TCR beta chain was captured in a study of blood T cell repertoires in COVID-19. Across the study: Material from acute and convalescent COVID-19 was sourced from the United States, Italy and Spain. The analysed material was cDNA or gDNA that came from T cells, B-cell-depleted T cells, or PBMCs.

The CDR3 runs 13 residues. Germline CDR1 and CDR2: SGHTA and FQGTGA. V lost 5 bases, J lost 5 bases, and 12 bases lay in between. Measured with immunoSEQ multiplex PCR; TCRdb has only the in-frame clones, and not every one. The sample has about 240,000 clones; approximately 86% are singletons. The sequenced sample consisted of peripheral blood. This chain joins TRBV7-3 and TRBJ2-5; tentatively, D is TRBD2 (6 bases). The sequence came from a woman in her 30s who had recovered from COVID-19. In DNA form, the CDR3 reads TGTGCCAGCAGCCCGGCGGGGCAGGAGACCCAGTACTTC. Encoded protein: CASSPAGQETQYF.